What follows describes a single TCR beta chain. This sample stems from a study of blood T cell repertoires in COVID-19. On the study more broadly: Some COVID-19 samples were acute and others convalescent; all came from the United States, Italy and Spain.

The CDR3 has 14 amino acids. Germline V gene lookup returns CDR1 MDHEN and CDR2 SYDVKM. Trimming removed 4 bases from V and 4 bases from J; junction bases left unmatched: 6. Participant-reported clinical history was the basis for cohort assignment. Exposed study participants had met a COVID-19 case within 2 weeks before entry. Per the original data handling: Estimates of nucleated cell counts were drawn from the amplification of reference gene primers. The protocol was immunoSEQ multiplex PCR, while the TCRdb copy is restricted to in-frame clones and leaves out a portion. V, J and clone size were drawn from that table, and D and trimming were deduced from the DNA. The sample has approximately 310,000 clones, about 85% seen once.

The TCR comes from a woman aged 30 to 39 who had been exposed to COVID-19. Sequencing was carried out using PBMCs or T cells enriched from blood (not recorded which). J is TRBJ1-2 and V is TRBV28; 7 bases are shared with TRBD1. The CDR3 loop reads CASSSGQPFYGYTF. The CDR3 bases are TGTGCCAGCAGTTCGGGACAGCCTTTCTATGGCTACACCTTC.